Below, 24 T cell receptor beta chains from the same sample are listed, as sequenced in a study of T cell changes during pregnancy in multiple sclerosis. Generated by immunoSEQ multiplex PCR, the TCRdb table keeps only in-frame clones and is missing some. The sample has approximately 45,000 clones, around 84% seen once. The material was CD4+ T cells from peripheral blood mononuclear cells, obtained before pregnancy. These receptors originate from a female donor with multiple sclerosis, enrolled in a pregnancy study.

The chain combines TRBV5-1 with TRBJ2-7; 12 bases agree with TRBD1. CDR1 and CDR2 (germline): SGHRS, YFSETQ. V shed 6 bases and J 5 bases; nucleotides not matched to a gene: 6. The CDR3 consists of 14 residues. CDR3 sequence: CASTPGTGGHEQYF. CDR3 nucleotide sequence: TGCGCCAGCACGCCCGGGACAGGGGGCCACGAGCAGTACTTC.

The sample holds one count of this clone. This rearrangement joins TRBV19 to TRBJ1-1, with D perhaps matching TRBD1 (5 bases). CDR3 length: 14 residues. The V end lost 1 base, the J end lost 6 bases, and 12 bases lay between the germline ends. Germline V gene sequence: CDR1 LNHDA, CDR2 SQIVND (reference sequence). The CDR3 coding sequence is TGTGCCAGTAGTATAGTGCGAGACAGTCCTGAAGCTTTCTTT. Amino acids: CASSIVRDSPEAFF.

This clone was seen just once. The V gene is TRBV6-5, the J gene TRBJ2-2, with D perhaps TRBD2 (5 bases). Germline CDR1 reads MNHEY; CDR2 reads SVGAGI. The CDR3 is 13 residues long. V shed 6 bases and J shed 6 bases, with 11 bases lying between them. The CDR3 here is CASRPSFAGELFF. CDR3 nucleotides: TGTGCCAGCAGACCTAGCTTCGCCGGGGAGCTGTTTTTT.

The chain carries TRBV7-8 and TRBJ1-2; TRBD1 is a possible D gene (6 bases). Trimming left V 0 bases short and J 8 bases short, with 16 bases between. This CDR3 has 15 residues. Germline-derived CDR1 and CDR2 are SGHVS and FQNEAQ. CDR3 residues: CASSLALGRGRGYTF. For the CDR3, the DNA is TGTGCCAGCAGCTTAGCCTTAGGGAGGGGGAGAGGCTACACCTTC.

The chain links TRBV7-9 to TRBJ1-3; D perhaps matches TRBD1 (5 bases). This CDR3 has 14 residues. Germline CDR1 reads SEHNR; CDR2 reads FQNEAQ (reference sequence). The V end was cut by 7 bases, the J end by 2 bases, with 12 bases between. The CDR3 DNA reads as TGTGCCAGCACCTTCGGGGGGACTGGAAACACCATATATTTT. Translation gives CASTFGGTGNTIYF.

This clone was picked up a small number of times. The chain carries TRBV4-1 and TRBJ2-7, with 9 bases fitting TRBD1. The CDR3 loop spans 15 amino acids. CDR1 is MGHRA, CDR2 YSYEKL, per germline. J was trimmed by 3 bases and V by 5 bases; bases with no gene match: 8. The CDR3 region is CASSTPGQGVYEQYF. The CDR3 nucleotides are TGCGCCAGCAGCACACCGGGACAGGGTGTCTACGAGCAGTACTTC.

The V gene is TRBV6-5, the J gene TRBJ1-1, with TRBD1 matching over 8 bases. With V trimmed by 0 bases and J by 5 bases, 5 bases remained unmatched. From germline, CDR1 is MNHEY and CDR2 SVGAGI. This CDR3 region has 15 residues. Here the CDR3 DNA reads TGTGCCAGCAGTTACTCCGGACAGGGACCGACTGAAGCTTTCTTT. Amino acid sequence: CASSYSGQGPTEAFF.

The V and J genes are TRBV2 and TRBJ1-1; 7 nucleotides match TRBD1. This CDR3 is 13 amino acids long. J was trimmed by 3 bases and V by 11 bases; bases with no gene match: 9. The germline V gene has CDR1 SNHLY and CDR2 FYNNEI. The CDR3 coding sequence is TGTGCCGAAGGGGGCAGGGGAGACACTGAAGCTTTCTTT. It is translated as CAEGGRGDTEAFF.

The CDR3, as DNA: TGTGCCAGTAGTATAGGGCTTGGGCCAGGAGGTCAAGAGACCCAGTACTTC. Translating gives CASSIGLGPGGQETQYF. The chain links TRBV19 to TRBJ2-5; D perhaps matches TRBD2 (5 bases). This CDR3 contains 17 residues. Trimming removed 1 base at V and 2 bases at J, with 17 bases between. CDR1 is LNHDA and CDR2 is SQIVND in the germline V gene (reference sequence).

This chain connects TRBV29-1 to TRBJ2-6; perhaps TRBD2 as D (5 bases). The CDR3 covers 14 residues. The V end lost 7 bases, the J end lost 0 bases, and 10 bases lay between the germline ends. Germline V CDR1 and CDR2: SQVTM, ANQGSEA. The CDR3 nucleotides read TGCAGCGCCCACGCGGGCTCTGGGGCCAACGTCCTGACTTTC. Translation: CSAHAGSGANVLTF. The full variable domain, completed using reference TRBV29-1 and TRBJ2-6, is SAVISQKPSRDICQRGTSLTIQCQVDSQVTMMFWYRQQPGQSLTLIATANQGSEATYESGFVIDKFPISRPNLTFSTLTVSNMSPEDSSIYLCSAHAGSGANVLTFGAGSRLTVL.

V is TRBV29-1 and J is TRBJ1-2, with a possible D match to TRBD1 (5 bases). Germline CDR1 and CDR2: SQVTM and ANQGSEA. The CDR3 sequence is 11 residues long. Trimming removed 1 base from V and 8 bases from J, with 8 bases in between. In nucleotides, the CDR3 is TGCAGCGTTGAAGTAGGGGCCGGCTACACCTTC. It translates to CSVEVGAGYTF.

V usage is TRBV7-2 and J usage is TRBJ1-3; D might be TRBD1 (5 bases). Per germline, CDR1 SGHTA and CDR2 FQGNSA. The CDR3 runs to 15 residues. Trimming pared 0 bases from V and 2 bases from J, leaving 8 bases between. This CDR3 is CASSLAAGPGNTIYF. Here the CDR3 DNA reads TGTGCCAGCAGCTTAGCGGCAGGGCCTGGAAACACCATATATTTT.

This chain joins TRBV19 and TRBJ2-5; tentatively, D is TRBD1 (5 bases). Trimming took off 2 bases at V and 3 bases at J, with 22 bases between the two ends. Germline CDR1 is LNHDA and CDR2 is SQIVND (reference sequence). The CDR3 is made up of 18 amino acids. The CDR3: CASSINGQNILGEETQYF. The CDR3 DNA reads TGTGCCAGTAGTATAAACGGCCAGAACATTTTAGGGGAAGAGACCCAGTACTTC.

The chain links TRBV5-1 to TRBJ2-1, with 10 positions matching TRBD2. The junction had 6 bases not matched to a gene; V was cut back by 2 bases and J by 1 base. From germline, CDR1 is SGHRS and CDR2 YFSETQ. The CDR3 runs to 17 residues. The CDR3 coding sequence is TGCGCCAGCAGCTTCCCTCTAGCGGGAGCTTCCTACAATGAGCAGTTCTTC. It yields the protein CASSFPLAGASYNEQFF.

The genes are TRBV6-1 and TRBJ1-1; D gene uncertain. There are 14 residues in the CDR3. CDR1 and CDR2 from the germline V gene are MNHNS and SASEGT. Trimming left V 5 bases short and J 0 bases short, with 10 bases between. Here the CDR3 reads CASSQLGMNTEAFF. The CDR3 DNA reads TGTGCCAGCAGTCAGTTGGGCATGAACACTGAAGCTTTCTTT.

The J gene is TRBJ1-2, the V gene TRBV5-4; 10 bases map to TRBD1. The junction had 12 bases not matched to a gene; V was cut back by 3 bases and J by 4 bases. The germline V gene has CDR1 SGHNT and CDR2 YYREEE (reference sequence). CDR3 length equals 17 residues. As DNA, the CDR3 is TGTGCCAGCAGCTCTCCGGGACAGGGGCTCCTTGGCTATGGCTACACCTTC. Its translation: CASSSPGQGLLGYGYTF.

This chain joins TRBV18 and TRBJ1-4; D possibly corresponds to TRBD1 (5 bases). Trimming removed 3 bases from V and 5 bases from J, with 13 bases in between. There are 15 residues in the CDR3. Germline CDR1 is KGHSH and CDR2 is LQKENI. The CDR3 here is CASSPDQGGNEKLFF. The CDR3 DNA reads as TGTGCCAGCTCACCCGATCAGGGAGGAAATGAAAAACTGTTTTTT.

The rearrangement joins TRBV30 to TRBJ1-1; D not certain. Germline V gene sequence: CDR1 GTSNPN, CDR2 SVGIG (reference sequence). This CDR3 has 10 amino acids. The V end was cut by 5 bases, the J end by 8 bases, with 9 bases between. CDR3 bases: TGTGCCTGGGGGAGGGAGGAAGCTTTCTTT. This codes for CAWGREEAFF. The full variable domain, completed using reference TRBV30 and TRBJ1-1, is SQTIHQWPATLVQPVGSPLSLECTVEGTSNPNLYWYRQAAGRGLQLLFYSVGIGQISSEVPQNLSASRPQDRQFILSSKKLLLSDSGFYLCAWGREEAFFGQGTRLTVV.

This chain connects TRBV29-1 to TRBJ1-2; the D gene is possibly TRBD1 (5 bases). The CDR3 consists of 13 residues. From germline, CDR1 is SQVTM and CDR2 ANQGSEA. V lost 4 bases and J lost 2, with 11 bases in between. The CDR3 loop is CSVVGDFNYGYTF. DNA for the CDR3: TGCAGCGTTGTAGGGGACTTCAACTATGGCTACACCTTC.

This clone occurred once. The V and J genes are TRBV20-1 and TRBJ2-7; a weak D match, TRBD1 (6 bases). The CDR3 runs to 11 residues. CDR1 is DFQATT and CDR2 is SNEGSKA in the germline V gene (reference sequence). V was pared by 5 bases and J by 5 bases, with 10 bases between. CDR3 region: CSAGTGNEQYF. CDR3 nucleotide sequence: TGCAGTGCTGGTACAGGGAACGAGCAGTACTTC.

The CDR3 bases are TGTGCCAGTAGTTCCAGGAATCAGGCCTACGAGCAGTACTTC. It translates to CASSSRNQAYEQYF. The V gene is TRBV19, the J gene TRBJ2-7; no firm D call. The V and J ends lost 5 bases and 2 bases respectively, with 13 bases between them. The CDR3 has 14 residues. Germline CDR1 and CDR2: LNHDA and SQIVND (reference sequence).

CDR3 sequence (DNA): TGTGCCAGAACCCCGACAGGACCCAATCAGCCCCAGCATTTT. The encoded protein is CARTPTGPNQPQHF. The chain links TRBV5-3 to TRBJ1-5; D perhaps matches TRBD1 (6 bases). TRBV5-3 is marked as an open reading frame, function uncertain. The CDR3 totals 14 residues. V was clipped by 6 bases and J by 3 bases, with 13 bases between them.

The chain carries TRBV7-2 and TRBJ2-1; 7 bases agree with TRBD2. This CDR3 has 14 amino acids. Germline CDR1 reads SGHTA; CDR2 reads FQGNSA. After removal of 7 bases from V and 7 bases from J, the junction contained 10 bases not matched to a gene. The CDR3 nucleotides read TGTGCCAGCATCGCCGCGGGGGTAAGAAATGAGCAGTTCTTC. Its translation: CASIAAGVRNEQFF.

This rearrangement joins TRBV6-5 to TRBJ1-2, with D tentatively TRBD1 (6 bases). CDR3 length: 12 residues. Deletions cut 11 bases from V and 4 bases from J, with 14 bases between. CDR1 is MNHEY, CDR2 SVGAGI, per germline. As DNA, the CDR3 is TGTGCCGCCCAGGGGAATGCCTATGGCTACACCTTC. Residues: CAAQGNAYGYTF.